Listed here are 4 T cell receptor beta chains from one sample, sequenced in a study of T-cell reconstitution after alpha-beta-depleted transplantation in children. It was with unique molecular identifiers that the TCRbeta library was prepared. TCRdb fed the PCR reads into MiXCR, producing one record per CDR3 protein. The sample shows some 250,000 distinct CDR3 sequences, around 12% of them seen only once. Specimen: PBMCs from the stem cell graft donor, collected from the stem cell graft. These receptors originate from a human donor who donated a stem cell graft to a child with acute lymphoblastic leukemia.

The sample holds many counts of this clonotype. In DNA, the CDR3 is TGCAGTGCTTACTTGGCCGGGGCGTATGGCTACACCTTC. Its translation is CSAYLAGAYGYTF. The rearrangement joins TRBV20-1 to TRBJ1-2; possibly TRBD1 for D (5 bases). The germline gives CDR1 DFQATT, CDR2 SNEGSKA (reference sequence). V shed 5 bases and J shed 5 bases, with 15 bases lying between them. This CDR3 spans 13 amino acids.

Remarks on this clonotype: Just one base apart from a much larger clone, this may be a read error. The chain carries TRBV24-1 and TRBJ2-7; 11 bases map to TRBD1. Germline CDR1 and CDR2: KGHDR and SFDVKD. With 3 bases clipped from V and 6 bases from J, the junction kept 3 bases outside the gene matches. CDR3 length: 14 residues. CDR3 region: CATSDGTGGTEQYF. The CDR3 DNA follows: TGTGCCACCAGTGATGGGACAGGGGGGACCGAGCAGTACTTC.

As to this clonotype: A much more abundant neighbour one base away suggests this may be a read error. The CDR3 DNA reads as TGCAGTGCCCCTTTAATCCAGGGAGTAGGTGAAAAACTGTTTTTT. It is translated as CSAPLIQGVGEKLFF. The chain recombines TRBV20-1 with TRBJ1-4; TRBD1 might be the D (5 bases). CDR1 and CDR2 from the germline V gene are DFQATT and SNEGSKA (reference sequence). This CDR3 is built from 15 residues. Trimming pared 6 bases from V and 7 bases from J, leaving 21 bases between.

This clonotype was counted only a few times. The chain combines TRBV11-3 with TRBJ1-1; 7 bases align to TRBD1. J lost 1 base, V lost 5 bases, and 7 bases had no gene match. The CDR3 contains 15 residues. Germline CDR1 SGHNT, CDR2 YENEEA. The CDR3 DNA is TGTGCCAGCAGCCCATCGACAGGGAAGAACACTGAAGCTTTCTTT. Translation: CASSPSTGKNTEAFF.